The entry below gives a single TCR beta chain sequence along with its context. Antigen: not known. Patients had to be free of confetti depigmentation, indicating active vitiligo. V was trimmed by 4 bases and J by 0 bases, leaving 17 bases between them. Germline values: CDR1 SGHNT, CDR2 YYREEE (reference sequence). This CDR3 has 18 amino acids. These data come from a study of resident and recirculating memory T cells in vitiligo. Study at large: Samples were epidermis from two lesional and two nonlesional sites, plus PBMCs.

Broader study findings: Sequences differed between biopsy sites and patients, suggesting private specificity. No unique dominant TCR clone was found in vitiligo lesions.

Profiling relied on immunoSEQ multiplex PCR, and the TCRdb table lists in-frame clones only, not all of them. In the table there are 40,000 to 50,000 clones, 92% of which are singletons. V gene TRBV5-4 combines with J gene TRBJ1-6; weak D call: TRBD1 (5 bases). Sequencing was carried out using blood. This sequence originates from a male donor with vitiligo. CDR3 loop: CASSPGGPGLSYNSPLHF. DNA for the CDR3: TGTGCCAGCAGCCCCGGGGGACCGGGACTCTCCTATAATTCACCCCTCCACTTT.